These 11 T cell receptor beta chains came from one sample sequenced in a study of CD8 T cells in ankylosing spondylitis. Study-level findings and limits: A TCR beta motif of eight highly homologous variants appeared characteristic of ankylosing spondylitis blood.

TCRdb reprocessed the 5' RACE reads with MiXCR, giving one entry per CDR3 protein. The sample consists of around 770,000 distinct CDR3 sequences, 12% of them appearing once. No antigen has been identified for these receptors. The sequenced sample was blood, either unsorted or a sorted T cell fraction (not recorded which). The source of these receptors is a male donor with ankylosing spondylitis.

This chain links TRBV5-1 with TRBJ1-2; 7 positions agree with TRBD1. The CDR3 contains 17 residues. Germline V gene lookup returns CDR1 SGHRS and CDR2 YFSETQ. V shed 0 bases and J 3 bases; nucleotides not matched to a gene: 11. The DNA of the CDR3 is TGCGCCAGCAGCTTGGCACCGGGACAGACCTTCTACTATGGCTACACCTTC. Its translation is CASSLAPGQTFYYGYTF. Supplemented by reference TRBV5-1 and TRBJ1-2, the full variable domain reads KAGVTQTPRYLIKTRGQQVTLSCSPISGHRSVSWYQQTPGQGLQFLFEYFSETQRNKGNFPGRFSGRQFSNSRSEMNVSTLELGDSALYLCASSLAPGQTFYYGYTFGSGTRLTVV.

This clonotype was recorded a few times. This chain connects TRBV3-1 to TRBJ1-1; D gene ambiguous. V lost 2 bases to trimming and J lost 5 bases, with 12 bases between them. This CDR3 has 14 amino acids. From germline, CDR1 is LGHDT and CDR2 YNNKEL (reference sequence). The CDR3 is CASSQFGDGTEAFF. CDR3 sequence (DNA): TGTGCCAGCAGCCAATTCGGTGACGGAACTGAAGCTTTCTTT. Using reference TRBV3-1 and TRBJ1-1 for the parts outside the CDR3, the full variable domain is DTAVSQTPKYLVTQMGNDKSIKCEQNLGHDTMYWYKQDSKKFLKIMFSYNNKELIINETVPNRFSPKSPDKAHLNLHINSLELGDSAVYFCASSQFGDGTEAFFGQGTRLTVV.

The chain couples TRBV4-2 to TRBJ2-1; 14 nucleotides align to TRBD2. CDR3 length: 19 amino acids. Germline-derived CDR1 and CDR2 are LGHNA and YNFKEQ. Trimming took 1 base from V and 5 from J; bases not matched to a gene: 10. The CDR3 DNA sequence: TGTGCCAGCAGCCAAGCACGGGGACTAGCGGGGGTCATCGACAATGAGCAGTTCTTC. This codes for CASSQARGLAGVIDNEQFF.

As DNA, the CDR3 is TGCGCCAGCAGCCAAGAGACAGATCCTAGCACAGATACGCAGTATTTT. Translating it yields CASSQETDPSTDTQYF. This chain links TRBV4-3 with TRBJ2-3, with a possible D match to TRBD1 (5 bases). The V gene's germline CDR1 is LGHNA and CDR2 YSLEER. V lost 0 bases, J lost 0 bases, and 10 bases lay in between. The CDR3 has 16 residues.

This chain uses TRBV12-3 or TRBV12-4 with TRBJ1-5; 8 bases agree with TRBD1. The CDR3 contains 13 residues. Trimming removed 5 bases from V and 7 bases from J; junction bases left unmatched: 4. The CDR3 DNA follows: TGTGCCAGCAGTCAGGGGGCAGCCCAGCCCCAGCATTTT. It encodes CASSQGAAQPQHF.

This chain joins TRBV29-1 and TRBJ1-2; D is unclear. The germline V and J ends were trimmed by 5 bases and 4 bases, with 5 bases remaining between them. Germline V gene data show CDR1 as SQVTM and CDR2 as ANQGSEA. The CDR3 has 10 amino acids. CDR3 region: CSVKLYGYTF. Written as DNA, the CDR3 is TGCAGCGTTAAACTCTATGGCTACACCTTC. The full variable domain, with the rest looked up from reference TRBV29-1 and TRBJ1-2, is SAVISQKPSRDICQRGTSLTIQCQVDSQVTMMFWYRQQPGQSLTLIATANQGSEATYESGFVIDKFPISRPNLTFSTLTVSNMSPEDSSIYLCSVKLYGYTFGSGTRLTVV.

This clonotype was seen a few times. The V gene is TRBV6-1, the J gene TRBJ2-7; possibly TRBD1 or TRBD2 for D (5 bases each). The CDR3 length is 15 residues. Trimming stripped 6 bases from V and 4 bases from J, with 19 bases between. Per the germline V gene, CDR1 is MNHNS and CDR2 is SASEGT. The CDR3 loop reads CASRLLAGTQYEQYF. The CDR3 coding sequence is TGTGCCAGCAGACTTCTTGCCGGGACCCAGTACGAGCAGTACTTC.

There are a few counts of this clonotype. The rearrangement joins TRBV28 to TRBJ2-1; D is ambiguous. In germline, CDR1 is MDHEN, CDR2 SYDVKM. The CDR3 has 16 amino acids. Trimming removed 2 bases at V and 0 bases at J, with 11 bases between. The CDR3 coding sequence is TGTGCCAGCAGTTTAGTCGTGGCAACCTCCTACAATGAGCAGTTCTTC. Translating gives CASSLVVATSYNEQFF.

This clonotype has at least ten counts. The chain is built from TRBV5-1 and TRBJ1-2; D is undetermined. The ends were cut back, 0 bases at V and 8 bases at J, with 14 bases in the middle. The CDR3 covers 14 residues. Germline CDR1 and CDR2: SGHRS and YFSETQ. CDR3 bases: TGCGCCAGCAGCTTGGGCGAAGGATCGGGGGGCTACACCTTC. Translated: CASSLGEGSGGYTF.

This clonotype was counted many times. This chain links TRBV5-1 with TRBJ1-1; no firm D call. Germline V gene data show CDR1 as SGHRS and CDR2 as YFSETQ. The CDR3 has 12 amino acids. Trimming shortened V by 2 bases and J by 5 bases, and 7 bases separated the two germline ends. The CDR3 DNA reads as TGCGCCAGCAGCTTCGGACGAACTGAAGCTTTCTTT. It is translated as CASSFGRTEAFF.

This clonotype was counted ten times or more. This chain uses TRBV12-3 or TRBV12-4 with TRBJ2-5, with 8 bases matching TRBD2. The V and J ends lost 7 bases and 4 bases, in that order; junction bases with no gene match: 14. This CDR3 has 16 residues. CDR3 bases: TGTGCCAGCACCCCATCGGGGACTAGAGGGTTAGAGACCCAGTACTTC. It specifies CASTPSGTRGLETQYF.